The 17 T cell receptor beta chains below were found in one sample sequenced in a study of T cells in Graves' hyperthyroidism and ophthalmopathy. Regions amplified from RNA transcripts were the TCR beta CDR3 regions. RT-PCR in the first round (using the HTBI primer set) targeted the TCR CDR3. A single record per CDR3 protein comes from TCRdb applying MiXCR to the multiplex PCR reads. The data show approximately 560,000 distinct CDR3 sequences, 46% seen once. Sequencing was done on a sample of peripheral blood or thyroid tissue (not recorded which). These receptors were obtained from a woman between 18 and 29 years old with Graves' hyperthyroidism.

The rearrangement uses TRBV25-1 and TRBJ2-7; D perhaps matches TRBD2 (6 bases). Trimming took 3 bases from V and 7 from J, leaving 16 bases between them. Germline CDR1 MGHDK, CDR2 SYGVNS. There are 14 residues in the CDR3. The CDR3 region is CASSDYPRGNEQYF. In DNA form, the CDR3 reads TGTGCCAGCAGTGATTACCCTCGGGGGAATGAGCAGTACTTC.

This clonotype was found many times. The V and J genes are TRBV2 and TRBJ1-2; TRBD1 might be the D (6 bases). CDR1 is SNHLY, CDR2 FYNNEI, per germline. The CDR3 is made up of 14 amino acids. V was trimmed by 1 base and J by 4 bases, leaving 10 bases between them. CDR3 coding DNA: TGTGCCAGCAGTGAAGACAGGGCAGGCTATGGCTACACCTTC. It is translated as CASSEDRAGYGYTF.

J is TRBJ1-2 and V is TRBV7-9; 10 bases agree with TRBD1. This CDR3 contains 14 residues. Germline CDR1 is SEHNR and CDR2 is FQNEAQ (reference sequence). Unmatched junction bases numbered 7, after V lost 5 bases and J lost 7 bases. Here the CDR3 reads CASSIWTGGGGYTF. CDR3 sequence (DNA): TGTGCCAGCAGCATCTGGACAGGGGGTGGTGGCTACACCTTC.

The V and J genes are TRBV2 and TRBJ1-1; D remains ambiguous. The germline CDR1 and CDR2 sequences are SNHLY and FYNNEI. Trimming shortened V by 7 bases and J by 5 bases, and 8 bases separated the two germline ends. The CDR3 consists of 11 residues. The CDR3 DNA reads TGTGCCAGCACGACCGGGACTGAAGCTTTCTTT. Amino acids: CASTTGTEAFF.

This clonotype has ten or more counts. The CDR3 nucleotides read TGTGCCAGCAGCTCCGTTCCCAGATGGGAGATCACTGAAGCTTTCTTT. This translates into CASSSVPRWEITEAFF. The V and J genes are TRBV7-2 and TRBJ1-1; D is uncertain. The length of the CDR3 is 16 residues. V shed 4 bases and J shed 4 bases, with 19 bases lying between them. From germline, CDR1 is SGHTA and CDR2 FQGNSA.

The chain employs TRBV7-9 and TRBJ1-1; 10 nucleotides match TRBD1. The CDR3 extends over 14 amino acids. V dropped 5 bases and J dropped 6; count of bases not matched to a gene: 6. From germline, CDR1 is SEHNR and CDR2 FQNEAQ (reference sequence). DNA of the CDR3: TGTGCCAGCAGCCCCGGGACAGGGGCGTCTGAAGCTTTCTTT. This sequence encodes CASSPGTGASEAFF.

The V call is TRBV12-3 or TRBV12-4, the J call TRBJ2-7; D unclear. This CDR3 is 13 amino acids long. Trimming removed 6 bases at V and 4 bases at J, with 13 bases between. The CDR3 coding sequence is TGTGCCAGCAGCTTAATAGATAGGTACGAGCAGTACTTC. Translating it yields CASSLIDRYEQYF.

This clonotype has only a few counts. J is TRBJ2-7 and V is TRBV9; TRBD2 is a possible D gene (6 bases). The ends were cut back, 5 bases at V and 2 bases at J, with 20 bases in the middle. Germline loops: CDR1 SGDLS, CDR2 YYNGEE. The CDR3 sequence is 16 residues long. Here the CDR3 reads CASSSLGGHGTYEQYF. CDR3 nucleotide sequence: TGTGCCAGCAGTTCCCTCGGGGGTCACGGGACCTACGAGCAGTACTTC.

This clonotype showed up just a few times. The V call is TRBV25-1, the J call TRBJ2-5, with D possibly TRBD2 on 7 matching bases. The CDR3 spans 14 residues. From germline, CDR1 is MGHDK and CDR2 SYGVNS. The V and J ends lost 5 bases and 5 bases respectively, with 15 bases between them. CDR3 in DNA: TGTGCCAGCAGTACTCTAGGGGGGGGGGAGACCCAGTACTTC. Its protein is CASSTLGGGETQYF.

Only a few counts were recorded for this clonotype. At one boundary the junction diverges from the germline segment, which might be a read error. The chain recombines TRBV10-3 with TRBJ1-3; 7 bases are shared with TRBD1. This CDR3 has 16 residues. Germline CDR1 reads ENHRY; CDR2 reads SYGVKD. The CDR3 DNA is TGTGCCAGCAGTTACCAGGGACAGAACTCTGGAAACACCATATATTTT. It specifies CASSYQGQNSGNTIYF.

About this clonotype itself: The junction does not match germline at one end; this may be a read error. The chain employs TRBV10-3 and TRBJ2-6; D unresolved. The CDR3 is made up of 15 amino acids. The V gene's germline CDR1 is ENHRY and CDR2 SYGVKD. The CDR3 nucleotides are TGTGCCAGCAGTGTACCGATCTCTGGGGCCAACGTCCTGACTTTC. It is translated as CASSVPISGANVLTF.

This clonotype was seen only a few times. The V gene is TRBV24-1, the J gene TRBJ2-1; D uncertain. Trimming cost V 3 bases and J 8 bases, with 13 bases left between them. Germline assignment: CDR1 KGHDR and CDR2 SFDVKD. The CDR3 length is 14 residues. The CDR3 DNA reads TGTGCCACCAGTGATCCCGTCCGCACCTATGAGCAGTTCTTC. The encoded protein is CATSDPVRTYEQFF.

On this clonotype itself: Just one base apart from a much larger clone, this may be a read error. The chain employs TRBV7-3 and TRBJ1-1; the D gene is possibly TRBD1 (5 bases). The CDR3 loop spans 15 amino acids. Trimming removed 5 bases at V and 1 base at J, with 14 bases between. The V gene's germline CDR1 is SGHTA and CDR2 FQGTGA. The CDR3 DNA is TGTGCCAGCAGCGTAAGGGACTTGACGAACACTGAAGCTTTCTTT. Translating it yields CASSVRDLTNTEAFF.

This chain uses TRBV20-1 with TRBJ1-1, with 9 bases lining up with TRBD1. CDR1 and CDR2 (germline): DFQATT, SNEGSKA (reference sequence). The CDR3 is 15 residues long. Trimming took 3 bases from V and 1 from J; bases not matched to a gene: 6. CDR3 sequence reads: CSASPGTGRNTEAFF. DNA for the CDR3: TGCAGTGCTAGTCCCGGGACAGGGCGGAACACTGAAGCTTTCTTT.

This clonotype showed up many times. V is TRBV20-1 and J is TRBJ2-7, with 12 nucleotides matching TRBD2. V lost 3 bases, J lost 4 bases, and 1 base stayed unmatched. Germline CDR1 DFQATT, CDR2 SNEGSKA (reference sequence). The CDR3 length is 13 residues. This CDR3 is CSARTSGSYEQYF. The CDR3 bases are TGCAGTGCTAGGACTAGCGGGAGTTACGAGCAGTACTTC.

V is TRBV15 and J is TRBJ2-6; tentative D call: TRBD2 (5 bases). This CDR3 has 18 residues. Per the germline V gene, CDR1 is LNHNV and CDR2 is YYDKDF (reference sequence). V lost 1 base, J lost 0 bases, and 13 bases lay in between. This CDR3 reads CATSRGGGSNSGANVLTF. The CDR3 bases are TGTGCCACCAGCAGAGGAGGAGGAAGTAACTCTGGGGCCAACGTCCTGACTTTC.

The J gene is TRBJ2-7, the V gene TRBV7-4; D is undetermined. The CDR3 has 10 amino acids. Trimming took off 4 bases at V and 7 bases at J, with 5 bases between the two ends. Germline V lookup: CDR1 SGHVT, CDR2 SQSDAQ. This CDR3 reads CASSWKEQYF. The DNA of the CDR3 is TGTGCCAGCAGCTGGAAAGAGCAGTACTTC.